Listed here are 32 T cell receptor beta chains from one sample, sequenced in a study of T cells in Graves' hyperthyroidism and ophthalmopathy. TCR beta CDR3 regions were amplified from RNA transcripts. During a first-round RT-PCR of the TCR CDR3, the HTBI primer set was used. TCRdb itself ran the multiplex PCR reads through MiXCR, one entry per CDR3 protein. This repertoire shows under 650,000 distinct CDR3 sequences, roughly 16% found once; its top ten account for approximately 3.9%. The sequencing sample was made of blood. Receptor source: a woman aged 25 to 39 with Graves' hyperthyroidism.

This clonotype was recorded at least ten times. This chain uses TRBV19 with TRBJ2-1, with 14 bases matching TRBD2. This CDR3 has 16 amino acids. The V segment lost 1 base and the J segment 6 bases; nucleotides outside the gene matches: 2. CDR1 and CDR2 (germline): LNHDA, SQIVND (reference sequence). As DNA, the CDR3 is TGTGCCAGTAGTATAGCGGGACTAGCGGGAGTCAATGAGCAGTTCTTC. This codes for CASSIAGLAGVNEQFF.

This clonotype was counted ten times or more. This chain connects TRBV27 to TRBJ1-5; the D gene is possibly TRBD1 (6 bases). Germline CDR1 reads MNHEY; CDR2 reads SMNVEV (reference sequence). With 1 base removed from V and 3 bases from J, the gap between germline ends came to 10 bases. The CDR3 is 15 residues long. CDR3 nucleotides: TGTGCCAGCAGTTTATTCACAGGGTTCAATCAGCCCCAGCATTTT. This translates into CASSLFTGFNQPQHF.

This CDR3 reads CAWSVHSVSGNTIYF. Here the CDR3 DNA reads TGTGCCTGGAGTGTACACAGTGTCTCTGGAAACACCATATATTTT. The V gene is TRBV30, the J gene TRBJ1-3, with unresolved D. Germline V gene lookup returns CDR1 GTSNPN and CDR2 SVGIG (reference sequence). CDR3 length equals 15 residues. Trimming cost V 0 bases and J 0 bases, with 9 bases left between them. The full variable domain, rest sourced from reference TRBV30 and TRBJ1-3, is SQTIHQWPATLVQPVGSPLSLECTVEGTSNPNLYWYRQAAGRGLQLLFYSVGIGQISSEVPQNLSASRPQDRQFILSSKKLLLSDSGFYLCAWSVHSVSGNTIYFGEGSWLTVV.

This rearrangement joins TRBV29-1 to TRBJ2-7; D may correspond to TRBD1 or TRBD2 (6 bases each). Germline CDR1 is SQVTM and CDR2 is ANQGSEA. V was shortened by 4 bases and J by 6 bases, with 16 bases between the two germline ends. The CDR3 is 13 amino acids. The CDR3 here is CSVVGGGFTEQYF. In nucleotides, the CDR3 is TGCAGCGTTGTGGGGGGCGGATTCACCGAGCAGTACTTC.

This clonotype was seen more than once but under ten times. CDR3 sequence (DNA): TGTGCCAGCAGCTTGGCTGGCCGACAGGGTCTTGAAAAACTGTTTTTT. The encoded protein is CASSLAGRQGLEKLFF. The chain links TRBV5-5 to TRBJ1-4, with 7 bases that match TRBD1. This CDR3 spans 16 amino acids. Losses at the gene ends were 0 bases for V and 7 bases for J; bases not matched to a gene: 9. Germline assignment: CDR1 SGHKS and CDR2 YYEKEE (reference sequence).

CDR3 coding DNA: TGTGCCAGCAGCTTAGGCATCGAACTAGCGACTTTCTACAATGAGCAGTTCTTC. Protein product: CASSLGIELATFYNEQFF. This chain uses TRBV13 with TRBJ2-1, with 7 positions matching TRBD2. The CDR3 has 18 amino acids. Germline loops: CDR1 PRHDT, CDR2 FYEKMQ (reference sequence). The junction had 11 bases not matched to a gene; V was cut back by 0 bases and J by 3 bases. The whole variable domain, remainder taken from reference TRBV13 and TRBJ2-1, is AAGVIQSPRHLIKEKRETATLKCYPIPRHDTVYWYQQGPGQDPQFLISFYEKMQSDKGSIPDRFSAQQFSDYHSELNMSSLELGDSALYFCASSLGIELATFYNEQFFGPGTRLTVL.

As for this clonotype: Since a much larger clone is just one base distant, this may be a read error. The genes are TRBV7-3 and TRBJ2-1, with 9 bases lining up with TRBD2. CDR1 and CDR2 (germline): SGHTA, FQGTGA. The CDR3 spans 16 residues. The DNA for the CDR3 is TGTGCCAGCAGCCCCGGGCTAGCGGGGATCGGGGGTGAGCACTTCTTC. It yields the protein CASSPGLAGIGGEHFF.

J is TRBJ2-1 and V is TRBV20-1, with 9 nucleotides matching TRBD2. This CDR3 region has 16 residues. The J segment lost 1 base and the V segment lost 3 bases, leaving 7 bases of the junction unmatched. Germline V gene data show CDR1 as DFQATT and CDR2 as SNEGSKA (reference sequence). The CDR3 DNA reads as TGCAGTGCTAGTAGCTCCCTAGCGGGATCCTACAATGAGCAGTTCTTC. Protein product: CSASSSLAGSYNEQFF.

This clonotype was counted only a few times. CDR3 DNA sequence: TGTGCCAGCAGAGACAGCTACCAAGAGACCCAGTACTTC. Translated, it gives CASRDSYQETQYF. The chain combines TRBV5-8 with TRBJ2-5, with D maybe TRBD1 (5 bases). V was pared by 5 bases and J by 0 bases, with 8 bases between. CDR1 and CDR2 (germline): SGHTS, YDEGEE. The CDR3 covers 13 residues.

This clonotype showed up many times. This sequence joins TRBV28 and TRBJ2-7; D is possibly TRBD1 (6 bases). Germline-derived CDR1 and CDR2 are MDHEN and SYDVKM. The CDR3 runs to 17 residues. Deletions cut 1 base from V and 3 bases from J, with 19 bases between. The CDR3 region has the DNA TGTGCCAGCAGTTTATATGGGCTCAGGGGAAGAGGCTACGAGCAGTACTTC. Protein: CASSLYGLRGRGYEQYF.

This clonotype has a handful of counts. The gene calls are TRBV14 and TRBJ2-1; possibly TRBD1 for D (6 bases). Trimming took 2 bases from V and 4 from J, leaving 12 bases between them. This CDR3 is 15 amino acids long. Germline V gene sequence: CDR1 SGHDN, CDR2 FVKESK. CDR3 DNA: TGTGCCAGCAGCCAATGGAGAGGGGGATACAATGAGCAGTTCTTC. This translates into CASSQWRGGYNEQFF.

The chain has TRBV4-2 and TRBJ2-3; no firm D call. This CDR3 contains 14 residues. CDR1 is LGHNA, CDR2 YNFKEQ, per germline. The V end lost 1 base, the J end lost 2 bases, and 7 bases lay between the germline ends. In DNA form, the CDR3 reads TGTGCCAGCAGCCAAGCGGCTCTCACAGATACGCAGTATTTT. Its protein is CASSQAALTDTQYF.

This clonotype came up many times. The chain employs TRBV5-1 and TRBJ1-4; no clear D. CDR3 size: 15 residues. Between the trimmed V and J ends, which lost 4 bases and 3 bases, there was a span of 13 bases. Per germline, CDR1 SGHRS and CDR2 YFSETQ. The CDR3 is CASSRNSDSNEKLFF. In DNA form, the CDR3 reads TGCGCCAGCAGCCGAAACAGTGACTCTAATGAAAAACTGTTTTTT. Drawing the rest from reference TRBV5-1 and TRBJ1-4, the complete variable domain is KAGVTQTPRYLIKTRGQQVTLSCSPISGHRSVSWYQQTPGQGLQFLFEYFSETQRNKGNFPGRFSGRQFSNSRSEMNVSTLELGDSALYLCASSRNSDSNEKLFFGSGTQLSVL.

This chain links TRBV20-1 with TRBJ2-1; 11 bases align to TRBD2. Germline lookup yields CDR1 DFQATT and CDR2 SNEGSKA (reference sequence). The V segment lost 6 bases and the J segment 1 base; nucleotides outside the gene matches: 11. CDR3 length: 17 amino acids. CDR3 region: CSAVTSGSSLSYNEQFF. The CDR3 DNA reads TGCAGTGCCGTAACTAGCGGGAGTTCATTATCCTACAATGAGCAGTTCTTC.

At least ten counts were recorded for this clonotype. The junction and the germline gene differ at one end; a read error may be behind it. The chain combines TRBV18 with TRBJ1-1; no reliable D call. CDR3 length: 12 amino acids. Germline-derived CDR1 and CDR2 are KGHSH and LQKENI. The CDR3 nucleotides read TGCCAAAGTCTGTCGGACAACACTGAAGCTTTCTTT. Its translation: CQSLSDNTEAFF.

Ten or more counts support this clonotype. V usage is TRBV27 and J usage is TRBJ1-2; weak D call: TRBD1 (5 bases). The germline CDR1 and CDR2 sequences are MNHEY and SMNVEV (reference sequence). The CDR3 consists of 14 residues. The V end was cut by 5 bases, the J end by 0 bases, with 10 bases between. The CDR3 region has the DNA TGTGCCAGCAGTCTCAGGGTTACTAACTATGGCTACACCTTC. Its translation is CASSLRVTNYGYTF.

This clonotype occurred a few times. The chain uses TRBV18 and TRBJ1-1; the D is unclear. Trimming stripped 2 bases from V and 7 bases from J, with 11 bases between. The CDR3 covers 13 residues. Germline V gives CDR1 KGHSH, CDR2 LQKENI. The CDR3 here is CASSPGRTSEAFF. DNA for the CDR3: TGTGCCAGCTCACCAGGCAGAACTAGTGAAGCTTTCTTT.

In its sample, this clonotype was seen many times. The CDR3 DNA reads as TGTGCCAGCACCGTTTTGACCACAGATACGCAGTATTTT. Translation gives CASTVLTTDTQYF. This chain uses TRBV28 with TRBJ2-3; D unclear. CDR3 length: 13 residues. The V end lost 7 bases, the J end lost 2 bases, and 10 bases lay between the germline ends. Germline V gene data show CDR1 as MDHEN and CDR2 as SYDVKM. The full variable domain, rest sourced from reference TRBV28 and TRBJ2-3, is DVKVTQSSRYLVKRTGEKVFLECVQDMDHENMFWYRQDPGLGLRLIYFSYDVKMKEKGDIPEGYSVSREKKERFSLILESASTNQTSMYLCASTVLTTDTQYFGPGTRLTVL.

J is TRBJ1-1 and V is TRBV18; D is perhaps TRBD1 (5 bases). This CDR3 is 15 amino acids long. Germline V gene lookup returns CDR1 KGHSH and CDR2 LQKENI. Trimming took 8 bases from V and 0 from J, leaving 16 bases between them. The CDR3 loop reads CASHRGETMNTEAFF. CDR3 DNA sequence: TGTGCCAGCCACCGGGGGGAAACCATGAACACTGAAGCTTTCTTT.

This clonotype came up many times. CDR3 DNA sequence: TGCAGTGCTAGAGATCTACTAGCAATCTACGAGCAGTACTTC. Protein product: CSARDLLAIYEQYF. This chain uses TRBV20-1 with TRBJ2-7; perhaps TRBD2 as D (6 bases). There are 14 residues in the CDR3. The V gene lost 0 bases and the J gene lost 3 bases, with 12 bases spanning the gap. The germline gives CDR1 DFQATT, CDR2 SNEGSKA (reference sequence).

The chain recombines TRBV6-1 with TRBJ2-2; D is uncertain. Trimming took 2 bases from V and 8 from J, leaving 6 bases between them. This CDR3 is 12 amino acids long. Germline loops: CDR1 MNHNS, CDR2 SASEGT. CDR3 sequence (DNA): TGTGCCAGCAGTGAATACGAGGGGGAGCTGTTTTTT. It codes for CASSEYEGELFF.

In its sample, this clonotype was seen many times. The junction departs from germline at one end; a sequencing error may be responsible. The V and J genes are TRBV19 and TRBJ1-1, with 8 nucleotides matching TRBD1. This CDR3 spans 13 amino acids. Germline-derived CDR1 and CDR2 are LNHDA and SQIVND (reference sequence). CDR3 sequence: CASSTQGGTEAFF. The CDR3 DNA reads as TGTGCCAGCAGTACACAGGGGGGCACTGAAGCTTTCTTT.

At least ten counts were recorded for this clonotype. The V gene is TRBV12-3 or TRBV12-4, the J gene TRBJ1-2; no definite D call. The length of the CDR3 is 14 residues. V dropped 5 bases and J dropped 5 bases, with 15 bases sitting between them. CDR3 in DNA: TGTGCCAGCAGTGAGGCCGGGAGGTATTATGGCTACACCTTC. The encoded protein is CASSEAGRYYGYTF.

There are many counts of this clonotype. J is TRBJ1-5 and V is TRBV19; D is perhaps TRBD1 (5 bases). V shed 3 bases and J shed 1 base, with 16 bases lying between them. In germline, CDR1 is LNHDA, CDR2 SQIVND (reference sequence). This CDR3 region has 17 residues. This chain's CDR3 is CASSITGTVISNQPQHF. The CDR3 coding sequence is TGTGCCAGTAGTATTACCGGGACGGTGATAAGCAATCAGCCCCAGCATTTT.

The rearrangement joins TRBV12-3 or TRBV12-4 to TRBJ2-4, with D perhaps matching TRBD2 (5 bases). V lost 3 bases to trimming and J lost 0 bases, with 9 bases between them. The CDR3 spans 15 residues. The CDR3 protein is CASSFERLAKNIQYF. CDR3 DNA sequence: TGTGCCAGCAGTTTTGAGCGGTTAGCCAAAAACATTCAGTACTTC.

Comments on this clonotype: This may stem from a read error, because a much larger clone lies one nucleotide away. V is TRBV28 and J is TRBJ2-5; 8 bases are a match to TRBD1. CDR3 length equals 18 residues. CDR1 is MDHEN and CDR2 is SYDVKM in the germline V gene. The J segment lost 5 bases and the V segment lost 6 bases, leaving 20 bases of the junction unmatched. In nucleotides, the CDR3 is TGTGCCAGCAGCCCCACCGTAGCCCCCCAGGGGGCTAGGGAGACCCAGTACTTC. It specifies CASSPTVAPQGARETQYF.

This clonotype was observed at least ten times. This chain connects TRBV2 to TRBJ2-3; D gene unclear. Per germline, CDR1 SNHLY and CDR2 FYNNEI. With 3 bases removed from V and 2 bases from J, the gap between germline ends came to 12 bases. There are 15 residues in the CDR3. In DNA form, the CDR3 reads TGTGCCAGCAGTGAGCTCGGTCACCCCACAGATACGCAGTATTTT. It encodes CASSELGHPTDTQYF. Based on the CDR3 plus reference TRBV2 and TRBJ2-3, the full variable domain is EPEVTQTPSHQVTQMGQEVILRCVPISNHLYFYWYRQILGQKVEFLVSFYNNEISEKSEIFDDQFSVERPDGSNFTLKIRSTKLEDSAMYFCASSELGHPTDTQYFGPGTRLTVL.

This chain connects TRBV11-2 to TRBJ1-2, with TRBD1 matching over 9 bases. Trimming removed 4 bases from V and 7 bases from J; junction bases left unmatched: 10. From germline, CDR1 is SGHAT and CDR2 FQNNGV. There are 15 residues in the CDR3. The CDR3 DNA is TGTGCCAGCAGCTCGGGGGGGACAGGGCTGCGTGGCTACACCTTC. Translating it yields CASSSGGTGLRGYTF.

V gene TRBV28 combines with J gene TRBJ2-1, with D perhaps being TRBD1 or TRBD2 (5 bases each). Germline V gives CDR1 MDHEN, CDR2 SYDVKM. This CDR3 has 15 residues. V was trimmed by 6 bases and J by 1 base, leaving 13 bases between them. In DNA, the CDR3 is TGTGCCAGCAGGGAAACCGGGGCATCCTACAATGAGCAGTTCTTC. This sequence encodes CASRETGASYNEQFF.

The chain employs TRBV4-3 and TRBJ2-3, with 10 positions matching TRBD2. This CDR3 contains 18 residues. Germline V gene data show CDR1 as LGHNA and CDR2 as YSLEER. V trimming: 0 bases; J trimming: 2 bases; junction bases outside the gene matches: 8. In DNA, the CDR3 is TGCGCCAGCAGCCAAGAGACGGCTAGCGGGGGACTCACAGATACGCAGTATTTT. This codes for CASSQETASGGLTDTQYF.

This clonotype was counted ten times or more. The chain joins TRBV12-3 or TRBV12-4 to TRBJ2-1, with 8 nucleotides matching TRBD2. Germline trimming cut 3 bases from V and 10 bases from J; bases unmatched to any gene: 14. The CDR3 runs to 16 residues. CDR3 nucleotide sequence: TGTGCCAGCAGTTTGGGGACTAGGTCAGGTGGCAAAGAGCAGTTCTTC. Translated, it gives CASSLGTRSGGKEQFF.

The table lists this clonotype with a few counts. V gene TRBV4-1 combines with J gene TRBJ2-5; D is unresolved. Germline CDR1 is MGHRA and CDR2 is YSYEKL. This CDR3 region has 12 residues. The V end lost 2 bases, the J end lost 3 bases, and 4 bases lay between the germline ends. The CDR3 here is CASSQMEETQYF. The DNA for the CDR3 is TGCGCCAGCAGCCAAATGGAAGAGACCCAGTACTTC.